This T cell receptor (beta chain) was found in a study of cytomegalovirus exposure and HLA in healthy donors. Study overall: Most genotyped donors, approximately 77% of about 360, had Caucasian-associated genetic ancestry. Findings and caveats of the study: For TCR beta chains, V- and J-gene trimming was later linked to a missense DCLRE1C variant. Sequencing probably produced one cluster of sequence variants that were highly shared. 150 or so TCR beta chains were listed as cytomegalovirus-associated.

It was with 60 Vbeta and 13 Jbeta primers that the PCR ran. TCRdb keeps only in-frame clones here, not all; method: immunoSEQ multiplex PCR. The repertoire consists of around 150,000 clones, with about four fifths occurring once and the leading ten covering under 5.5%. Notes on this clone: Its antigen is unknown.

V was shortened by 1 base and J by 4 bases, with 7 bases between the two germline ends. This CDR3 is 13 amino acids long. Germline V lookup: CDR1 SEHNR, CDR2 FQNEAQ (reference sequence). V gene TRBV7-9 combines with J gene TRBJ1-2; no definite D call. This receptor was obtained from a young man in good health. Sequencing was done on a sample of PBMCs. The DNA of the CDR3 is TGTGCCAGCAGCTTAGGAGGCAGCTATGGCTACACCTTC. It codes for CASSLGGSYGYTF.